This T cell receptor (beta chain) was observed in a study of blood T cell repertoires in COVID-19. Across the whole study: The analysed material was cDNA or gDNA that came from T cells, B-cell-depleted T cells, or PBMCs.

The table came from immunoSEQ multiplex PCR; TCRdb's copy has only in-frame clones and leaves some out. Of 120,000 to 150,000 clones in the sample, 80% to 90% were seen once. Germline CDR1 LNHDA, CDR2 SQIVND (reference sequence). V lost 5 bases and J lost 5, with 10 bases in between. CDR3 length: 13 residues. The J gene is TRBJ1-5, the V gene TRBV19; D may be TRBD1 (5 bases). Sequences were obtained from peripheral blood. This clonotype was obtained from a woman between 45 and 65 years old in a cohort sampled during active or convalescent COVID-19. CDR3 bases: TGTGCCAGTAGTCAGGGACTGCATCAGCCCCAGCATTTT. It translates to CASSQGLHQPQHF.